This is a list of T cell receptor beta chains from one sample in a study of regulatory T cells in long-lasting Graves disease. TCRdb used MiXCR to reprocess the multiplex PCR reads, holding one entry per CDR3 protein. The repertoire consists of more than 300,000 distinct CDR3 sequences, with around 16% occurring once and the leading ten covering approximately 22%. The sequenced sample was peripheral blood mononuclear cells (PBMCs), obtained at new diagnosis, from a patient treated with antithyroid drugs. These receptors all come from a female donor with Graves disease. The CDR3 runs from the conserved cysteine through the conserved F or W. D genes are given only for firm matches. Where a row states a size, it is once, few, many or the class of an expanded clone; other rows omit it.

d_gene,v_gene,abundance,j_gene,CDR3aa,CDR3nt
NA,TRBV7-9,many,TRBJ2-2,CASSPSMRTGELFF,TGTGCCAGCAGCCCTAGTATGAGGACCGGGGAGCTGTTTTTT
NA,TRBV20-1,many,TRBJ1-2,CSASRYNYGYTF,TGCAGTGCTAGCCGCTATAACTATGGCTACACCTTC
NA,TRBV7-2,many,TRBJ1-1,CAGKTGNTEAFF,TGTGCCGGCAAGACAGGGAACACTGAAGCTTTCTTT
NA,TRBV5-1,many,TRBJ2-5,CASSLWAGTQETQYF,TGCGCCAGCAGCTTGTGGGCAGGGACCCAAGAGACCCAGTACTTC
NA,TRBV20-1,NA,TRBJ2-2,CSASGGGGANTGELFF,TGCAGTGCATCAGGGGGCGGGGGGGCCAACACCGGGGAGCTGTTTTTT
NA,TRBV18,few,TRBJ1-1,CASSPFRPPDTEAFF,TGTGCCAGCTCACCATTCAGGCCCCCGGACACTGAAGCTTTCTTT
NA,TRBV27,many,TRBJ1-2,CASSLSVDHRVSGYTF,TGTGCCAGCAGTTTGAGTGTAGATCACAGGGTATCTGGCTACACCTTC
NA,TRBV4-3,NA,TRBJ1-2,CASSQDLGPGGGYTF,TGCGCCAGCAGCCAAGATCTGGGTCCGGGGGGTGGCTACACCTTC
TRBD2,TRBV10-2,many,TRBJ2-3,CASSMLRLAGGRTTDTQYF,TGCGCCAGCAGTATGTTGAGACTAGCGGGGGGAAGAACCACAGATACGCAGTATTTT
NA,TRBV27,many,TRBJ2-7,CASSLRGDGAYEQYF,TGTGCCAGCAGTTTAAGGGGGGACGGAGCCTACGAGCAGTACTTC
NA,TRBV2,many,TRBJ2-3,CASSDQPPGRGRTDTQYF,TGTGCCAGCAGTGATCAGCCCCCAGGTCGGGGGCGCACAGATACGCAGTATTTT
TRBD2,TRBV9,many,TRBJ2-7,CASSVGLAGPYEQYF,TGTGCCAGCAGCGTAGGTCTAGCGGGGCCCTACGAGCAGTACTTC
TRBD1,TRBV20-1,NA,TRBJ1-2,CSTTTGQGENYGYTF,TGCAGTACTACTACGGGACAGGGAGAAAACTATGGCTACACCTTC
TRBD2,TRBV6-1,many,TRBJ2-1,CASKVGGTYNEQFF,TGTGCCAGCAAAGTCGGGGGGACCTACAATGAGCAGTTCTTC
NA,TRBV28,few,TRBJ2-4,CASSPDKGRWGTAKNIQYF,TGTGCCAGCAGCCCTGATAAGGGACGGTGGGGAACAGCCAAAAACATTCAGTACTTC
NA,TRBV27,many,TRBJ2-7,CASSAGRPYEQYF,TGTGCCAGCAGCGCAGGGCGACCCTACGAGCAGTACTTC
NA,TRBV29-1,many,TRBJ1-2,CSVGQRGESGYTF,TGCAGCGTTGGGCAAAGGGGTGAGAGTGGCTACACCTTC
NA,TRBV20-1,many,TRBJ2-1,CSAIRQDYNEQFF,TGCAGTGCTATACGACAGGATTACAATGAGCAGTTCTTC
TRBD1,TRBV12-3/TRBV12-4,many,TRBJ2-7,CASSLGQGHYEQYF,TGTGCCAGCAGTTTAGGACAGGGGCACTACGAGCAGTACTTC
TRBD1,TRBV18,few,TRBJ1-2,CASPNGEWTGGYGYTF,TGTGCCAGCCCGAACGGGGAGTGGACAGGGGGCTATGGCTACACCTTC
NA,TRBV2,NA,TRBJ1-4,CASSGGGRATNEKLFF,TGTGCCAGCAGTGGGGGGGGGCGGGCAACTAATGAAAAACTGTTTTTT
NA,TRBV20-1,many,TRBJ2-5,CSARDWSDETQYF,TGCAGTGCTAGAGATTGGAGCGACGAGACCCAGTACTTC
NA,TRBV20-1,many,TRBJ2-7,CSADYSYEQYF,TGCAGTGCCGACTATTCCTACGAGCAGTACTTC
TRBD1,TRBV11-2,many,TRBJ2-1,CASSVRGQGLLSSYNEQFF,TGTGCCAGCAGCGTCCGCGGACAGGGTCTTCTCAGCTCCTACAATGAGCAGTTCTTC
TRBD1,TRBV28,many,TRBJ2-1,CASSLYGTGYNEQFF,TGTGCCAGCAGTTTATACGGGACAGGGTACAATGAGCAGTTCTTC
TRBD2,TRBV19,few,TRBJ2-1,CASSIQTSGIDEQFF,TGTGCCAGTAGTATACAGACTAGCGGGATCGATGAGCAGTTCTTC
TRBD2,TRBV11-2,NA,TRBJ2-7,CASSLAGGRPFEQYF,TGTGCCAGCAGCTTAGCGGGAGGGCGTCCCTTCGAGCAGTACTTC
NA,TRBV30,many,TRBJ1-2,CAWSEGSAYGYTF,TGTGCCTGGAGTGAGGGGTCTGCCTATGGCTACACCTTC
NA,TRBV18,many,TRBJ2-7,CASSPDFVSEQYF,TGTGCCAGCTCACCGGATTTTGTATCTGAGCAGTACTTC
NA,TRBV5-8,NA,TRBJ1-4,CASNEGRTNEKLFF,TGTGCCAGCAACGAGGGACGGACGAATGAAAAACTGTTTTTT
NA,TRBV7-2,many,TRBJ1-1,CASSLVGIMNTEAFF,TGTGCCAGCAGCTTAGTCGGGATAATGAACACTGAAGCTTTCTTT